The 17 T cell receptor beta chains given below trace back to one sample, sequenced in a study of T cell responses to AZD1222 COVID-19 vaccine. Only in-frame clones appear in the TCRdb table, and some are missing; sequencing was by immunoSEQ multiplex PCR. The sample holds 95,000 to 130,000 clones, roughly nine tenths seen once. The specimen was peripheral blood, collected 28 days after the second AZD1222 dose. The source is an adult who received the AZD1222 COVID-19 vaccine.

This chain links TRBV19 with TRBJ2-1; weak D call: TRBD1 (5 bases). Germline V gene data show CDR1 as LNHDA and CDR2 as SQIVND (reference sequence). V lost 3 bases to trimming and J lost 3 bases, with 12 bases between them. This CDR3 is 15 amino acids long. The CDR3 is CASSIVGRVYNEQFF. The CDR3 bases are TGTGCCAGTAGTATCGTCGGCAGGGTCTACAATGAGCAGTTCTTC. Full variable domain (rest looked up from reference TRBV19 and TRBJ2-1): DGGITQSPKYLFRKEGQNVTLSCEQNLNHDAMYWYRQDPGQGLRLIYYSQIVNDFQKGDIAEGYSVSREKKESFPLTVTSAQKNPTAFYLCASSIVGRVYNEQFFGPGTRLTVL.

V is TRBV9 and J is TRBJ2-1, with 9 bases that match TRBD2. With 4 bases clipped from V and 2 bases from J, the junction kept 7 bases outside the gene matches. Germline assignment: CDR1 SGDLS and CDR2 YYNGEE. The CDR3 length is 16 residues. In nucleotides, the CDR3 is TGTGCCAGCAGCCCTATAGCGGGAGATACCTACAATGAGCAGTTCTTC. Protein: CASSPIAGDTYNEQFF.

The J gene is TRBJ2-7, the V gene TRBV5-1, with D tentatively TRBD2 (7 bases). The CDR3 runs to 15 residues. With 0 bases removed from V and 3 bases from J, the gap between germline ends came to 13 bases. Germline V lookup: CDR1 SGHRS, CDR2 YFSETQ. In nucleotides, the CDR3 is TGCGCCAGCAGCTTGGGGGGGGGCGAGCGCTACGAGCAGTACTTC. Translating it yields CASSLGGGERYEQYF.

This clone was counted a few times. The chain links TRBV5-6 to TRBJ1-6, with D maybe TRBD1 (5 bases). Per the germline V gene, CDR1 is SGHDT and CDR2 is YYEEEE. V was trimmed by 4 bases and J by 4 bases, leaving 12 bases between them. The CDR3 covers 15 residues. The CDR3: CASSPNGGYNSPLHF. Here the CDR3 DNA reads TGTGCCAGCAGCCCGAACGGGGGATATAATTCACCCCTCCACTTT.

This chain connects TRBV27 to TRBJ2-1; possible D gene TRBD2, 7 bases. The length of the CDR3 is 11 residues. V shed 7 bases and J shed 11 bases, with 12 bases lying between them. Per the germline V gene, CDR1 is MNHEY and CDR2 is SMNVEV (reference sequence). The CDR3 loop reads CASIAGAQQFF. CDR3 coding DNA: TGTGCCAGCATCGCGGGGGCTCAGCAGTTCTTC.

The V gene is TRBV28, the J gene TRBJ2-7; 8 bases align to TRBD2. CDR3 length equals 17 residues. Losses at the gene ends were 4 bases for V and 6 bases for J; bases not matched to a gene: 17. Germline CDR1 reads MDHEN; CDR2 reads SYDVKM. CDR3: CASSSLLEPGLGSEQYF. The DNA of the CDR3 is TGTGCCAGCAGTTCCCTGTTGGAGCCGGGACTAGGAAGCGAGCAGTACTTC.

This clone appeared once. The V call is TRBV4-2, the J call TRBJ1-5; no firm D call. The CDR3 is 16 amino acids. Germline lookup yields CDR1 LGHNA and CDR2 YNFKEQ. The germline V and J ends were trimmed by 0 bases and 1 base, with 10 bases remaining between them. In DNA form, the CDR3 reads TGTGCCAGCAGCCAAGATAGTCGGGGAAGCAATCAGCCCCAGCATTTT. Translating gives CASSQDSRGSNQPQHF.

This sequence joins TRBV9 and TRBJ2-5; D may be TRBD1 or TRBD2 (7 bases each). V was trimmed by 4 bases and J by 4 bases, leaving 17 bases between them. Germline loops: CDR1 SGDLS, CDR2 YYNGEE. The CDR3 spans 15 residues. The CDR3 region has the DNA TGTGCCAGCAGCCCAGGGGGAATAGCGGGAGAGACCCAGTACTTC. Protein product: CASSPGGIAGETQYF.

The CDR3 loop reads CASSPWDREQLGYTF. The CDR3 DNA reads as TGTGCCAGTAGTCCCTGGGACAGGGAACAATTGGGCTACACCTTC. This chain links TRBV19 with TRBJ1-2; 9 nucleotides agree with TRBD1. This CDR3 is built from 15 residues. V was clipped by 5 bases and J by 8 bases; unmatched bases: 12. Germline V gives CDR1 LNHDA, CDR2 SQIVND (reference sequence).

The chain joins TRBV11-3 to TRBJ2-1; no firm D call. Between the trimmed V and J ends, which lost 1 base and 4 bases, there was a span of 8 bases. Per germline, CDR1 SGHNT and CDR2 YENEEA. The CDR3 totals 14 residues. The CDR3 is CASSLGTRYNEQFF. CDR3 DNA: TGTGCCAGCAGCTTAGGGACCAGATACAATGAGCAGTTCTTC.

The CDR3 DNA reads as TGTGCCAGTAGTGGTAATTCACCCCTCCACTTT. It translates to CASSGNSPLHF. The V gene is TRBV19, the J gene TRBJ1-6; D not certain. Germline CDR1 is LNHDA and CDR2 is SQIVND (reference sequence). The V end was cut by 5 bases, the J end by 6 bases, with 2 bases between. CDR3 size: 11 residues.

V gene TRBV28 combines with J gene TRBJ1-6; 7 bases line up with TRBD1. Germline V gives CDR1 MDHEN, CDR2 SYDVKM. V lost 3 bases and J lost 8; bases outside the gene matches: 13. This CDR3 has 17 amino acids. CDR3 DNA: TGTGCCAGCAGTTTCCCCGGACAGGTTGGCCTTCATTCACCCCTCCACTTT. This gives the protein CASSFPGQVGLHSPLHF.

The CDR3 DNA reads TGCGCCAGCAGTCCCGGGACTAGCTACAATGAGCAGTTCTTC. Its translation is CASSPGTSYNEQFF. The chain carries TRBV10-1 and TRBJ2-1; 8 bases map to TRBD2. CDR1 is WNHNN, CDR2 SYGVQD, per germline (reference sequence). Trimming cost V 5 bases and J 3 bases; bases outside gene matches: 3. The CDR3 contains 14 residues.

The chain is built from TRBV4-1 and TRBJ2-7; 8 nucleotides agree with TRBD1. CDR1 is MGHRA, CDR2 YSYEKL, per germline. This CDR3 has 14 residues. V lost 4 bases, J lost 2 bases, and 4 bases stayed unmatched. CDR3 protein: CASSPRTGTYEQYF. CDR3 bases: TGCGCCAGCAGCCCGCGGACAGGGACCTACGAGCAGTACTTC.

The gene calls are TRBV5-1 and TRBJ1-1; TRBD1 matches at 12 bases. This CDR3 is 14 amino acids long. V was pared by 5 bases and J by 6 bases, with 5 bases of the junction left unmatched. Germline assignment: CDR1 SGHRS and CDR2 YFSETQ. CDR3 coding DNA: TGCGCCAGCAGGGCGGGACAGGGGGCCTCTGAAGCTTTCTTT. Translating gives CASRAGQGASEAFF.

V gene TRBV28 combines with J gene TRBJ1-5; tentatively, D is TRBD1 (6 bases). The CDR3 totals 13 residues. CDR1 and CDR2 (germline): MDHEN, SYDVKM. Trimming cost V 5 bases and J 4 bases, with 9 bases left between them. The CDR3 DNA reads TGTGCCAGCAGTGGGACACCTAATCAGCCCCAGCATTTT. It specifies CASSGTPNQPQHF.

The chain joins TRBV20-1 to TRBJ1-4, with D unresolved. The CDR3 loop spans 14 amino acids. V was shortened by 3 bases and J by 10 bases, with 18 bases between the two germline ends. Per germline, CDR1 DFQATT and CDR2 SNEGSKA (reference sequence). CDR3 protein: CSASDSTGSLKLFF. The CDR3 nucleotides read TGCAGTGCTAGTGATTCCACGGGGTCGTTAAAACTGTTTTTT.